This T cell receptor (beta chain) derives from a study of vaccination effects on CD4 cells after COVID-19. Libraries were prepared by immunoSEQ multiplex PCR; TCRdb keeps only in-frame clonotypes and omits some of them. This sample has approximately 30,000 clones, with about 70% found just once. V was shortened by 5 bases and J by 10 bases, with 15 bases between the two germline ends. Looked up from germline, CDR1 is SEHNR and CDR2 is FQNEAQ (reference sequence). CDR3 size: 14 residues. A few counts support this clone. No antigen is known for it. Using viral peptide pools, the ViraFEST assay grew out antigen-specific CD4+ T cells prior to sequencing. When around 10 days of culture had elapsed, CD4+ T cells were isolated. Nucleocapsid antibodies stayed negative before and after vaccination, showing no earlier SARS-CoV-2 infection. Cultures got half-medium changes with IL-2 on days 3 and 7.

This clonotype was obtained from a human donor who received a COVID-19 vaccine. J is TRBJ1-6 and V is TRBV7-9, with a tentative D call TRBD1 (6 bases). Material: CD4+ T cells from PBMCs cultured with HCoV-NL63 spike peptides, obtained before COVID-19 vaccination. The CDR3 reads CASSALGGGSPLHF. CDR3 in DNA: TGTGCCAGCAGCGCCCTAGGGGGGGGCTCACCCCTCCACTTT.